The entry below gives a single TCR beta chain sequence along with its context. This record comes from a study of blood T cell repertoires in COVID-19. Seattle researchers signed up patients amid active infection and tracked them longitudinally. How the authors handled the data: Reference gene primer amplification yielded estimated nucleated cell counts. Sequencing used immunoSEQ multiplex PCR; TCRdb keeps in-frame clones, though not all of them. The DNA was the basis for D and trimming; V, J and clone size are from that table. The repertoire holds roughly 130,000 clones, with under 95% as singletons. There are 15 residues in the CDR3. CDR1 MNHNS and CDR2 SASEGT come from the germline V gene. Trimming took 3 bases from V and 6 from J, leaving 15 bases between them.

The V gene is TRBV6-1, the J gene TRBJ2-1, with no clear D. This clonotype was obtained from a man in his fifties or sixties with COVID-19, enrolled during active disease. The sample taken for sequencing was peripheral blood. The DNA for the CDR3 is TGTGCCAGCAGTGATCCCCCGGCAAGACTCAATGAGCAGTTCTTC. Its protein is CASSDPPARLNEQFF.